This is a list of T cell receptor beta chains from one sample in a study of blood T cells in healthy people across ages. TCRdb itself ran the 5' RACE reads through MiXCR, one entry per CDR3 protein. The data show fewer than 2 million distinct CDR3 sequences, 39% seen once. The sample comprised blood. The receptor set was obtained from a human donor in good health. CDR3s include the opening cysteine and the closing phenylalanine or tryptophan. D genes are given only for firm matches. Some rows mark clone size as missing; the rest say once, few, many or name a class of expanded clone.

d_call clone_size j_call v_call cdr3_nt cdr3_aa
TRBD1 many TRBJ2-1 TRBV29-1 TGCAGCGCTAACAGGGGCCGGATGAATGAGCAGTTCTTC CSANRGRMNEQFF
TRBD2 few TRBJ2-3 TRBV6-6 TGTGCCAACAGTTACGGGGATGAGATAGCGGGGGAAGATACGCAGTATTTT CANSYGDEIAGEDTQYF
. few TRBJ2-7 TRBV5-6 TGTGCCAGCAGCTTGGCCCCTAAGACCTACGAGCAGTACTTC CASSLAPKTYEQYF
TRBD1 few TRBJ1-1 TRBV7-9 TGTGCCAGCAGCATTGGGGACAGTGAAGCTTTCTTT CASSIGDSEAFF
. . TRBJ1-1 TRBV24-1 TGTGCCACCAGTGATTCGCAAACAGGGAACACTGAAGCTTTCTTT CATSDSQTGNTEAFF
TRBD1 . TRBJ1-2 TRBV7-9 TGTGCCAGCAGCTATGGGACAGATGGCTACACCTTC CASSYGTDGYTF
TRBD1 few TRBJ1-2 TRBV20-1 TGCAGTGCTATTCGGGACAGGGCTGGCAACACCTTC CSAIRDRAGNTF
TRBD1 . TRBJ2-1 TRBV5-1 TGCGCCAGCAGCTTCAGGGGGAACGGCAATGAGCAGTTCTTC CASSFRGNGNEQFF
. . TRBJ1-1 TRBV10-3 TGTGCCATCACAAGTCGCCCGGGCGGGACTGAAGCTTTCTTT CAITSRPGGTEAFF
TRBD1 . TRBJ2-3 TRBV5-1 TGCGCCAGCAGCTTGGGCCCCCGGGACAGGGGGACAGATACGCAGTATTTT CASSLGPRDRGTDTQYF
. few TRBJ1-5 TRBV20-1 TGCAGTGCTAGAGCTTGGGACCCGCGGGGTCAGCCCCAGCATTTT CSARAWDPRGQPQHF
TRBD2 . TRBJ2-1 TRBV20-1 TGCAGTGCTAGAGATTACGGGGGGGTCTACAATGAGCAGTTCTTC CSARDYGGVYNEQFF
. few TRBJ1-2 TRBV5-6 TGTGCCAGCAGCCCAATCCCGAGACAGACTACACACTATGGCTACACCTTC CASSPIPRQTTHYGYTF
. few TRBJ2-5 TRBV12-3/TRBV12-4 TGTGCCAGCAGTTTCGGGCCCCCACAAGGGCTTCAAGAGACCCAGTACTTC CASSFGPPQGLQETQYF
. . TRBJ1-1 TRBV20-1 TGCAGTGCTAGAAACACGGGACATACAGACACTGAAGCTTTCTTT CSARNTGHTDTEAFF
. . TRBJ1-5 TRBV18 TGTGCCAGCTCACGGGAGGAGATGGAGCCCCAGCATTTT CASSREEMEPQHF
TRBD1 . TRBJ2-7 TRBV10-3 TGTGCCACATCGACAGGGAGTAGGGACGAGCAGTACTTC CATSTGSRDEQYF
TRBD2 . TRBJ2-4 TRBV15 TGTGCCACCAGCCGAAAACCAGCGGGGGGGCCGAAAAACATTCAGTACTTC CATSRKPAGGPKNIQYF
. . TRBJ1-4 TRBV7-2 TGTGCCAGCAGCTTAACGGGGCAGCAAGAACTGTTTTTT CASSLTGQQELFF
TRBD1 few TRBJ2-7 TRBV24-1 TGTGCCACCAGTGATTGGTCCGGACAGGGGATTAACGAGCAGTACTTC CATSDWSGQGINEQYF
. . TRBJ1-2 TRBV20-1 TGCAGTGCTTTATGGGGGGACAATGGCTACACCTTC CSALWGDNGYTF
. few TRBJ1-3 TRBV6-4 TGTGCCAGCAGGCCGGGTAATGATCCTGGAAACACCATATATTTT CASRPGNDPGNTIYF
. few TRBJ2-7 TRBV7-2 TGTGCCAGCAGCCGCCAGACCTTGAGCCACGAGCAGTACTTC CASSRQTLSHEQYF
. . TRBJ1-2 TRBV28 TGTGCCGTGTTGATTCCCATTAACTATGGCTACACCTTC CAVLIPINYGYTF
. . TRBJ1-4 TRBV5-1 TGCGCCAGCAGAAGGTGGGGGCAGACTAATGAAAAACTGTTTTTT CASRRWGQTNEKLFF
. . TRBJ2-1 TRBV4-3 TGCGCCAGCAGCCAAGGGGTAGGGCCCTACAATGAGCAGTTCTTC CASSQGVGPYNEQFF
. few TRBJ2-3 TRBV20-1 TGCAGTGCTAGAGACCAGACCCCGGCAGATACGCAGTATTTT CSARDQTPADTQYF
. many TRBJ2-1 TRBV6-5 TGTGCCAGCAGGACCTCGCATCAGCAGTTCTTC CASRTSHQQFF
TRBD2 . TRBJ2-5 TRBV7-6 TGTGCCAGCAGCCCCCGGGTTAGCGGGGGACAAGAGACCCAGTACTTC CASSPRVSGGQETQYF
. . TRBJ1-4 TRBV10-3 TGTGCTATCAGTGTGGACCCAGGCGGCGAAAAACTGTTTTTT CAISVDPGGEKLFF
. few TRBJ1-5 TRBV4-1 TGCGCCAGCAGCCAAGATAGCGGGGGGCATCAGCCCCAGCATTTT CASSQDSGGHQPQHF
TRBD1 . TRBJ1-1 TRBV20-1 TGCAGTGCTGAAAAGGGACAGGGCTACACTGAAGCTTTCTTT CSAEKGQGYTEAFF
. . TRBJ2-7 TRBV3-1 TGTGCCAGCAGCCAAGATTCAGGGGGGCCCTTTGGGGAGCAGTACTTC CASSQDSGGPFGEQYF
. . TRBJ1-5 TRBV3-1 TGTGCCAGCAGCCAAGATGGTGGCGGGCCGAATCAGCCCCAGCATTTT CASSQDGGGPNQPQHF
. . TRBJ1-4 TRBV9 TGTGCCAGCAGCGTAGACGAGGGGAACCTGTTTTTT CASSVDEGNLFF
. . TRBJ2-1 TRBV6-2/TRBV6-3 TGTGCCAGCGGAATTCTAGCGAACAATGAGCAGTTCTTC CASGILANNEQFF
. . TRBJ2-7 TRBV7-2 TGTGCCAGCAGCTTAGATTGGGACCAGTACTTC CASSLDWDQYF
. few TRBJ2-1 TRBV3-1 TGTGCCAGCAGCCAAACTGGAATTGGAGCGTCAGAGTTCTTC CASSQTGIGASEFF
. . TRBJ1-5 TRBV19 TGTGCCAGTTGTCCAGGCGGTCAGCCCCAGCATTTT CASCPGGQPQHF
TRBD1 . TRBJ2-1 TRBV5-1 TGCGCCAGCAGCTTCGGACAGGGCGCGGAGACCCAGTTCTTC CASSFGQGAETQFF
. . TRBJ1-2 TRBV6-2/TRBV6-3 TGTGCCAGCAGGCCGCCGGGACACTATTTCGGCTACACCTTC CASRPPGHYFGYTF
TRBD2 few TRBJ2-7 TRBV7-2 TGTGCCAGCAGCTTATCGCGGGGGGGCAGGGTTTCCTACGAGCAGTACTTC CASSLSRGGRVSYEQYF
. . TRBJ2-3 TRBV20-1 TGCAGTGCGACCGAGGGGGCAGGGACTCCAGGTACGCAGTATTTT CSATEGAGTPGTQYF
TRBD1 . TRBJ2-7 TRBV6-1 TGTGCCAGCAGTGTGTCGATGGGACAGCTCTCCTACGAGCAGTACTTC CASSVSMGQLSYEQYF
. few TRBJ1-5 TRBV5-5 TGTGCCAGCAGCTTGGAGGGGTGGATGGGTCAGCCCCAGCATTTT CASSLEGWMGQPQHF
TRBD1 . TRBJ2-1 TRBV20-1 TGCAGTGCTAGAGATCTAATACAACGACAGGGGGCATTCAATGAGCAGTTCTTC CSARDLIQRQGAFNEQFF
. . TRBJ1-2 TRBV3-1 TGTGCCAGCAGCCCGAGCAGAACGGGCACCGCGATCTATGGCTACACCTTC CASSPSRTGTAIYGYTF
. few TRBJ2-1 TRBV7-6 TGTGCCAGCAGTAACCAGGGAAGTAGGAATGAGCAGTTCTTC CASSNQGSRNEQFF
. few TRBJ2-1 TRBV19 TGTGCCAGTAGTACGACCGGACAGTACAATGAGCAGTTCTTC CASSTTGQYNEQFF
. . TRBJ1-2 TRBV20-1 TGCAGTGCTAGAGATAGTAAGGATGGCTACACCTTC CSARDSKDGYTF
. . TRBJ1-4 TRBV12-3/TRBV12-4 TGTGCCAGCAGTTTCAGAGAATCTAATGAAAAACTGTTTTTT CASSFRESNEKLFF
. many TRBJ2-5 TRBV20-1 TGCAGTGCTAGGATACGGGAGACCCAGTACTTC CSARIRETQYF
. . TRBJ1-5 TRBV15 TGTGCCACCAGCAGGGCTGCCGTACCCCAGCATTTT CATSRAAVPQHF
TRBD2 . TRBJ2-3 TRBV20-1 TGCAGTGCTGCAAAAAGGGGACTAGACACAGATACGCAGTATTTT CSAAKRGLDTDTQYF